This T cell receptor beta chain was sequenced in a study of cytomegalovirus exposure and HLA in healthy donors. This CDR3 has 14 residues. V was shortened by 1 base and J by 2 bases, with 9 bases between the two germline ends. In germline, CDR1 is LGHNA, CDR2 YNFKEQ. TCRdb's table, derived via immunoSEQ multiplex PCR, lists solely in-frame clones and lacks some. This table holds approximately 98,000 clones, approximately 96% found once. Study-wide points: Subsequent analysis of the 120 or so validation repertoires found a tendency for first-cohort TCR clusters to co-occur. Many donors carried some public TCRs, although rarity characterized most TCR sequences. A few CMV-associated chains were confirmed in vitro to be specific for CMV antigens.

With respect to this clone: The antigen remains undetermined.

This chain links TRBV4-2 with TRBJ2-7, with a possible D match to TRBD2 (6 bases). This receptor was identified in a young woman in good health and CMV-seronegative. The sample taken for sequencing was PBMCs. The CDR3 loop is CASSQGRGTYEQYF. DNA of the CDR3: TGTGCCAGCAGCCAAGGGCGGGGAACCTACGAGCAGTACTTC.